The rows below give T cell receptor beta chains drawn from one sample of a study of blood T cell repertoires in COVID-19. TCRdb keeps only in-frame clones here, not all; method: immunoSEQ multiplex PCR. In the table there are around 150,000 clones, roughly four fifths of which are singletons. Sequencing was performed on peripheral blood. The receptors were sampled from a woman aged 60 to 75 with acute or convalescent COVID-19. The CDR3 runs from the conserved cysteine through the conserved F or W. D genes are given only for firm matches. Clone size is given for some rows only: seen once, a few or many times, or a class if the clone is expanded.

CDR3aa: CASSQGRGYTF; CDR3nt: TGCGCCAGCAGCCAAGGGAGAGGCTACACCTTC; d_gene: NA; v_gene: TRBV4-3; abundance: once; j_gene: TRBJ1-2
CDR3aa: CASSQGRTGVRGTEAFF; CDR3nt: TGTGCCAGCAGCCAAGGACGGACAGGGGTAAGGGGGACTGAAGCTTTCTTT; d_gene: TRBD1; v_gene: TRBV3-1/TRBV3-2; abundance: NA; j_gene: TRBJ1-1
CDR3aa: CASSPGLAEIYNEQFF; CDR3nt: TGTGCCAGCAGCCCCGGACTAGCGGAAATTTACAATGAGCAGTTCTTC; d_gene: TRBD2; v_gene: TRBV5-4; abundance: NA; j_gene: TRBJ2-1
CDR3aa: CASSPSGGVRLTEAFF; CDR3nt: TGTGCCAGTAGTCCTTCGGGGGGGGTGAGGCTCACTGAAGCTTTCTTT; d_gene: NA; v_gene: TRBV19; abundance: NA; j_gene: TRBJ1-1
CDR3aa: CASEGPVMDGYTF; CDR3nt: TGTGCCAGCGAGGGCCCTGTAATGGATGGCTACACCTTC; d_gene: NA; v_gene: TRBV2; abundance: few; j_gene: TRBJ1-2
CDR3aa: CATSTGQGNTIYF; CDR3nt: TGTGCCACCAGCACCGGACAGGGAAACACCATATATTTT; d_gene: NA; v_gene: TRBV15; abundance: NA; j_gene: TRBJ1-3
CDR3aa: CAWSHGTSGRGETQYF; CDR3nt: TGTGCCTGGAGTCACGGGACTAGCGGGAGGGGAGAGACCCAGTACTTC; d_gene: TRBD2; v_gene: TRBV30; abundance: NA; j_gene: TRBJ2-5
CDR3aa: CASSPLGGNTEAFF; CDR3nt: TGTGCCAGCAGCCCGTTGGGGGGGAACACTGAAGCTTTCTTT; d_gene: NA; v_gene: TRBV3-1/TRBV3-2; abundance: NA; j_gene: TRBJ1-1
CDR3aa: CASSNQPLAGGNEQFF; CDR3nt: TGTGCCAGCAGTAACCAGCCGCTAGCGGGCGGGAATGAGCAGTTCTTC; d_gene: TRBD2; v_gene: TRBV27; abundance: once; j_gene: TRBJ2-1
CDR3aa: CASSLERQGQLQETQYF; CDR3nt: TGCGCCAGCAGCTTGGAGCGGCAGGGACAACTACAAGAGACCCAGTACTTC; d_gene: NA; v_gene: TRBV5-1; abundance: NA; j_gene: TRBJ2-5
CDR3aa: CASSIQTTNEKLFF; CDR3nt: TGTGCCAGTAGTATCCAGACAACTAATGAAAAACTGTTTTTT; d_gene: NA; v_gene: TRBV19; abundance: NA; j_gene: TRBJ1-4
CDR3aa: CASRTFRDYGTEAFF; CDR3nt: TGTGCCAGCAGAACTTTCAGGGATTACGGCACTGAAGCTTTCTTT; d_gene: NA; v_gene: TRBV28; abundance: NA; j_gene: TRBJ1-1
CDR3aa: CASSHGTGESWEQFF; CDR3nt: TGTGCCAGCAGCCATGGGACAGGGGAGTCGTGGGAGCAGTTCTTC; d_gene: TRBD1; v_gene: TRBV28; abundance: few; j_gene: TRBJ2-1
CDR3aa: CASSASGEYNEQFF; CDR3nt: TGTGCCAGCTCCGCTAGCGGGGAATACAATGAGCAGTTCTTC; d_gene: TRBD2; v_gene: TRBV13; abundance: NA; j_gene: TRBJ2-1
CDR3aa: CASSQGQGFPGIYGYTF; CDR3nt: TGTGCCAGCAGCCAAGGACAGGGCTTCCCGGGTATCTATGGCTACACCTTC; d_gene: TRBD1; v_gene: TRBV5-4; abundance: NA; j_gene: TRBJ1-2
CDR3aa: CASSQGGVYGYTF; CDR3nt: TGTGCCAGCAGCCAAGGGGGGGTCTATGGCTACACCTTC; d_gene: NA; v_gene: TRBV27; abundance: NA; j_gene: TRBJ1-2
CDR3aa: CASSQSYGRQGWDYGYTF; CDR3nt: TGTGCCAGCAGCCAATCCTATGGTCGGCAGGGATGGGACTATGGCTACACCTTC; d_gene: NA; v_gene: TRBV14; abundance: NA; j_gene: TRBJ1-2
CDR3aa: CASSVGSTNYGYTF; CDR3nt: TGTGCCAGCAGCGTGGGCAGTACTAACTATGGCTACACCTTC; d_gene: NA; v_gene: TRBV9; abundance: NA; j_gene: TRBJ1-2
CDR3aa: CSVEGGQGHYGYTF; CDR3nt: TGCAGCGTTGAAGGTGGACAGGGCCACTATGGCTACACCTTC; d_gene: TRBD1; v_gene: TRBV29-1; abundance: NA; j_gene: TRBJ1-2
CDR3aa: CASSERLAGGTQYF; CDR3nt: TGTGCCAGCAGCGAACGACTAGCGGGAGGGACCCAGTACTTC; d_gene: TRBD2; v_gene: TRBV9; abundance: once; j_gene: TRBJ2-5
CDR3aa: CASSPPERTSGDPYTQYF; CDR3nt: TGTGCCAGCTCACCCCCCGAGAGGACTAGCGGGGATCCTTATACGCAGTATTTT; d_gene: TRBD2; v_gene: TRBV18; abundance: NA; j_gene: TRBJ2-3
CDR3aa: CATSGSQGFSTQYF; CDR3nt: TGTGCCACCAGCGGTTCACAGGGTTTCAGTACGCAGTATTTT; d_gene: NA; v_gene: TRBV15; abundance: once; j_gene: TRBJ2-3
CDR3aa: CASSHGQGAVYYGYTF; CDR3nt: TGTGCCAGCAGTCACGGACAGGGGGCTGTTTACTATGGCTACACCTTC; d_gene: TRBD1; v_gene: TRBV28; abundance: NA; j_gene: TRBJ1-2
CDR3aa: CASSLFGSYEQYF; CDR3nt: TGTGCCAGCAGTTTATTCGGCTCCTACGAGCAGTACTTC; d_gene: NA; v_gene: TRBV27; abundance: NA; j_gene: TRBJ2-7
CDR3aa: CASREGRRVDGYNEQFF; CDR3nt: TGCGCCAGCAGAGAGGGGAGGAGGGTTGACGGCTACAATGAGCAGTTCTTC; d_gene: NA; v_gene: TRBV5-1; abundance: NA; j_gene: TRBJ2-1
CDR3aa: CATSEADRGLLMNTEAFF; CDR3nt: TGTGCCACCAGTGAAGCGGACAGGGGGCTACTAATGAACACTGAAGCTTTCTTT; d_gene: TRBD1; v_gene: TRBV24-1; abundance: NA; j_gene: TRBJ1-1
CDR3aa: CASSLTGQGLLDEQYF; CDR3nt: TGCGCCAGCAGCTTAACGGGACAGGGCCTTTTGGACGAGCAGTACTTC; d_gene: TRBD1; v_gene: TRBV5-1; abundance: NA; j_gene: TRBJ2-7
CDR3aa: CASSLSGSGQGGYTF; CDR3nt: TGTGCCAGCAGTTTATCCGGGTCCGGACAGGGAGGCTACACCTTC; d_gene: TRBD1; v_gene: TRBV27; abundance: NA; j_gene: TRBJ1-2
CDR3aa: CASSTGGRYEQYF; CDR3nt: TGTGCCAGCAGCACAGGGGGAAGGTACGAGCAGTACTTC; d_gene: TRBD1; v_gene: TRBV27; abundance: NA; j_gene: TRBJ2-7
CDR3aa: CASSAGSMGQETQYF; CDR3nt: TGTGCCAGCAGCGCCGGGAGCATGGGCCAAGAGACCCAGTACTTC; d_gene: NA; v_gene: TRBV6-5; abundance: NA; j_gene: TRBJ2-5
CDR3aa: CASTPGRATEAFF; CDR3nt: TGTGCCAGCACTCCAGGCAGAGCCACTGAAGCTTTCTTT; d_gene: NA; v_gene: TRBV6-5; abundance: once; j_gene: TRBJ1-1
CDR3aa: CASRSGTGSYNEQFF; CDR3nt: TGTGCCAGCAGATCCGGGACAGGCTCCTACAATGAGCAGTTCTTC; d_gene: NA; v_gene: TRBV21-1; abundance: NA; j_gene: TRBJ2-1
CDR3aa: CASSKKPYYEQYF; CDR3nt: TGTGCCAGCAGCAAAAAACCCTACTACGAGCAGTACTTC; d_gene: NA; v_gene: TRBV21-1; abundance: NA; j_gene: TRBJ2-7
CDR3aa: CAWAIAGGPADTQYF; CDR3nt: TGTGCCTGGGCGATAGCGGGAGGGCCCGCAGATACGCAGTATTTT; d_gene: TRBD2; v_gene: TRBV30; abundance: NA; j_gene: TRBJ2-3
CDR3aa: CATSETGGNYEQYF; CDR3nt: TGTGCCACCAGTGAGACAGGGGGAAACTACGAGCAGTACTTC; d_gene: TRBD1; v_gene: TRBV24-1; abundance: NA; j_gene: TRBJ2-7
CDR3aa: CASSQEGTTNTGELFF; CDR3nt: TGTGCCAGCAGCCAAGAAGGGACTACCAACACCGGGGAGCTGTTTTTT; d_gene: TRBD2; v_gene: TRBV4-2; abundance: NA; j_gene: TRBJ2-2
CDR3aa: CASSELAGGTYGYTF; CDR3nt: TGTGCCAGCAGTGAACTGGCAGGGGGAACCTATGGCTACACCTTC; d_gene: TRBD1; v_gene: TRBV2; abundance: NA; j_gene: TRBJ1-2
CDR3aa: CASSEDSSFYGYTF; CDR3nt: TGTGCCAGCAGTGAAGACAGCAGTTTCTATGGCTACACCTTC; d_gene: NA; v_gene: TRBV2; abundance: few; j_gene: TRBJ1-2
CDR3aa: CASSLLMSYEQYF; CDR3nt: TGTGCCAGCAGCCTCCTAATGTCCTACGAGCAGTACTTC; d_gene: NA; v_gene: TRBV3-1/TRBV3-2; abundance: NA; j_gene: TRBJ2-7
CDR3aa: CASSLGGSALGEQFF; CDR3nt: TGTGCCAGCAGCTTAGGTGGTTCGGCCCTGGGCGAGCAGTTCTTC; d_gene: NA; v_gene: TRBV7-9; abundance: NA; j_gene: TRBJ2-1
CDR3aa: CATQPGTQSDEQFF; CDR3nt: TGCGCCACTCAACCTGGTACACAAAGCGATGAGCAGTTCTTC; d_gene: NA; v_gene: TRBV4-1; abundance: NA; j_gene: TRBJ2-1
CDR3aa: CASSLAREPLNTEAFF; CDR3nt: TGTGCCAGCAGCTTGGCCCGTGAGCCCTTGAACACTGAAGCTTTCTTT; d_gene: NA; v_gene: TRBV5-6; abundance: NA; j_gene: TRBJ1-1